The source of this T cell receptor (beta chain) is a study of blood T cell repertoires in COVID-19. Germline V CDR1 and CDR2: ENHRY, SYGVKD. The length of the CDR3 is 13 residues. The V segment lost 4 bases and the J segment 6 bases; nucleotides outside the gene matches: 2. Patients from Seattle were sampled longitudinally, starting during active infection. Per the original data handling: Amplification of reference gene primers provided the estimated nucleated cell counts. TCRdb's copy holds only in-frame clones and misses some; the assay was immunoSEQ multiplex PCR. The V and J calls and the clone size are those of that table, but D and trimming were determined from the DNA. The sample holds over 150,000 clones, around four fifths seen once.

Material: peripheral blood. The receptor's source is a woman of 80 years or more with COVID-19, enrolled during active disease. The rearrangement uses TRBV10-3 and TRBJ2-7; 11 bases are a match to TRBD1. This CDR3 reads CAISAGTGGEQYF. CDR3 nucleotide sequence: TGTGCCATCAGTGCCGGGACAGGGGGCGAGCAGTACTTC.